The T cell receptor beta chain described here comes from a study of T cell responses to AZD1222 COVID-19 vaccine. Study-level findings and limits: Donors skewed white British and female; clonal diversity was possibly underestimated. Baseline testing showed seropositivity in only a handful of AZD1222 recipients. Spike-wide coverage was observed for vaccine-associated CD4 TCRs, with dominant responses at 160-218 and 743-854. Of spike-specific TCRs, nearly half reportedly target regions left unmutated in variants.

Only in-frame clones appear in the TCRdb table, and some are missing; sequencing was by immunoSEQ multiplex PCR. The table has 100,000 to 120,000 clones, approximately 94% seen once. V was shortened by 1 base and J by 1 base, with 11 bases between the two germline ends. Germline V gene sequence: CDR1 KGHSH, CDR2 LQKENI. This CDR3 has 16 residues. Note on this clone: Its antigen remains unidentified.

The receptor was derived from an adult who received the AZD1222 COVID-19 vaccine. The V call is TRBV18, the J call TRBJ2-1; D might be TRBD1 or TRBD2, each matching 5 bases. Sequenced material: peripheral blood, taken 28 days after the second AZD1222 dose. DNA of the CDR3: TGTGCCAGCTCACCACGCCGGGACGGGTCCTACAATGAGCAGTTCTTC. Translated, it gives CASSPRRDGSYNEQFF.